This record covers a single T cell receptor (beta chain). Its antigen is unknown. Profiling relied on immunoSEQ multiplex PCR, and the TCRdb table lists in-frame clones only, not all of them. This table has thousands of clones, about three quarters appearing once. V lost 1 base and J lost 4, with 8 bases in between. This CDR3 has 15 amino acids. Germline V gives CDR1 LNHDA, CDR2 SQIVND (reference sequence). This sample was included in a study of high-grade serous ovarian cancer treatment subgroups. Across the study: Each sample yielded on average about 7,000 unique TCR beta rearrangements from 14,000 or so reads.

Tumor samples were taken before definitive surgery or chemotherapy. Notes on the study in general: Spatial context was lost because tumors were sequenced in bulk.

The sequenced sample was tumor tissue. This receptor was taken from a human donor with high-grade serous ovarian cancer. V and J are TRBV19 and TRBJ2-6; tentatively, D is TRBD1 or TRBD2 (5 bases each). CDR3 protein: CASSIVGTGANVLTF. The CDR3 nucleotides are TGTGCCAGTAGTATAGTAGGGACCGGGGCCAACGTCCTGACTTTC. Variable domain in full (rest from reference TRBV19 and TRBJ2-6): DGGITQSPKYLFRKEGQNVTLSCEQNLNHDAMYWYRQDPGQGLRLIYYSQIVNDFQKGDIAEGYSVSREKKESFPLTVTSAQKNPTAFYLCASSIVGTGANVLTFGAGSRLTVL.